Each of the 21 T cell receptor beta chains below was sequenced from the same sample in a study of cytomegalovirus exposure and HLA in healthy donors (dated by TCRdb to the late 2010s). Library construction relied on the immunoSEQ multiplex PCR assay. A mixture of 60 forward primers for TCR Vbeta segments and 13 reverse primers for TCR Jbeta segments was used in the multiplex PCR. The table comes from immuneACCESS by way of TCRdb, which keeps in-frame sequences with V and J called. Part of the clones is missing from these tables; in studies checked, under half for an unresolved V gene and the rest for unknown reasons. Counted in this sample were approximately 100,000 clones; 65% to 80% of them appeared once. Together, the top ten hold 1.5% to 2% of the sample. The sequenced sample consisted of PBMCs. The origin of the receptors is a woman in her 40s in good health and CMV-seronegative.

This sequence joins TRBV11-2 and TRBJ1-2; possibly TRBD1 for D (6 bases). V was trimmed by 5 bases and J by 8 bases, leaving 24 bases between them. The CDR3 sequence is 16 residues long. Germline lookup yields CDR1 SGHAT and CDR2 FQNNGV. The CDR3 DNA reads TGTGCCAGCAGCCTATCCCCCCGACAGGCCCCCCGCGGCTACACCTTC. It yields the protein CASSLSPRQAPRGYTF.

The chain is built from TRBV19 and TRBJ2-7; 9 bases match TRBD1. This CDR3 is built from 12 residues. Germline CDR1 and CDR2: LNHDA and SQIVND (reference sequence). V dropped 7 bases and J dropped 6; count of bases not matched to a gene: 4. In DNA, the CDR3 is TGTGCCAGTAACCCGACAGGGGGCGAGCAGTACTTC. Translated, it gives CASNPTGGEQYF.

V is TRBV30 and J is TRBJ1-4; maybe TRBD1 (6 bases). Germline V gene data show CDR1 as GTSNPN and CDR2 as SVGIG (reference sequence). V lost 2 bases to trimming and J lost 5 bases, with 12 bases between them. The CDR3 spans 14 residues. The CDR3 loop is CAWSTGMGNEKLFF. As DNA, the CDR3 is TGTGCCTGGAGTACAGGGATGGGCAATGAAAAACTGTTTTTT.

This clone was observed a handful of times. The gene calls are TRBV6-5 and TRBJ2-7; possible D gene TRBD1, 5 bases. This CDR3 has 15 amino acids. Trimming shortened V by 2 bases and J by 0 bases, and 11 bases separated the two germline ends. Germline V gene sequence: CDR1 MNHEY, CDR2 SVGAGI. The CDR3 reads CASSYVQGSSYEQYF. The CDR3 nucleotides are TGTGCCAGCAGTTACGTCCAGGGAAGCTCCTACGAGCAGTACTTC.

V gene TRBV9 combines with J gene TRBJ2-3, with D possibly being TRBD1 (6 bases). Germline loops: CDR1 SGDLS, CDR2 YYNGEE. There are 15 residues in the CDR3. Trimming removed 2 bases from V and 1 base from J, with 11 bases in between. The CDR3 region is CASSVRGLGTDTQYF. The CDR3 nucleotides are TGTGCCAGCAGCGTCAGGGGTCTTGGCACAGATACGCAGTATTTT.

This chain joins TRBV10-3 and TRBJ2-3, with D perhaps TRBD2 (5 bases). The CDR3 extends over 14 amino acids. The ends were cut back, 8 bases at V and 1 base at J, with 13 bases in the middle. Per germline, CDR1 ENHRY and CDR2 SYGVKD. The CDR3, as DNA: TGTGCCATCGGGAGCACGGACCGCACAGATACGCAGTATTTT. Its protein is CAIGSTDRTDTQYF.

The chain joins TRBV2 to TRBJ2-3, with D possibly TRBD1 on 6 matching bases. Trimming cost V 10 bases and J 6 bases, with 17 bases left between them. The CDR3 is 13 residues long. The germline V gene has CDR1 SNHLY and CDR2 FYNNEI. The CDR3 loop is CAIFDRSGDTQYF. Here the CDR3 DNA reads TGTGCCATCTTTGACAGGTCCGGTGATACGCAGTATTTT. The complete variable domain, with remaining parts taken from reference TRBV2 and TRBJ2-3, reads EPEVTQTPSHQVTQMGQEVILRCVPISNHLYFYWYRQILGQKVEFLVSFYNNEISEKSEIFDDQFSVERPDGSNFTLKIRSTKLEDSAMYFCAIFDRSGDTQYFGPGTRLTVL.

V and J are TRBV4-3 and TRBJ1-5; no clear D. With 4 bases removed from V and 5 bases from J, the gap between germline ends came to 12 bases. The CDR3 consists of 14 residues. Germline V gives CDR1 LGHNA, CDR2 YSLEER. The CDR3 bases are TGCGCCAGCAGCCCGGGGATCCCGGATCAGCCCCAGCATTTT. Amino acid sequence: CASSPGIPDQPQHF.

The chain couples TRBV6-5 to TRBJ2-7, with TRBD1 matching 7 bases. V trimming: 1 base; J trimming: 4 bases; junction bases outside the gene matches: 7. The CDR3 consists of 15 residues. Germline CDR1 and CDR2: MNHEY and SVGAGI. The CDR3 DNA reads TGTGCCAGCAGTTACTTGTCAGGGGGAAGGTACGAGCAGTACTTC. Encoded protein: CASSYLSGGRYEQYF.

The genes are TRBV4-1 and TRBJ2-2, with TRBD1 matching over 7 bases. Trimming took 0 bases from V and 5 from J; bases not matched to a gene: 3. Looked up from germline, CDR1 is MGHRA and CDR2 is YSYEKL. The CDR3 totals 15 residues. The CDR3 loop is CASSQDPGQTGELFF. CDR3 nucleotides: TGCGCCAGCAGCCAAGATCCGGGACAGACCGGGGAGCTGTTTTTT.

The chain is built from TRBV4-2 and TRBJ1-2; no reliable D call. CDR1 LGHNA and CDR2 YNFKEQ come from the germline V gene. The CDR3 sequence is 18 residues long. V was trimmed by 0 bases and J by 3 bases, leaving 20 bases between them. The CDR3 coding sequence is TGTGCCAGCAGCCAAGATCAAGTCCGGCGGATGCTAGACTATGGCTACACCTTC. Its translation is CASSQDQVRRMLDYGYTF.

The chain is built from TRBV7-3 and TRBJ2-5, with 7 positions matching TRBD2. The CDR3 runs to 14 residues. The V gene end was trimmed by 2 bases and the J gene end by 5 bases; junction bases not matched to a gene: 5. Germline CDR1 SGHTA, CDR2 FQGTGA. CDR3 amino acids: CASSLSGGHETQYF. Written as DNA, the CDR3 is TGTGCCAGCAGCTTATCGGGGGGTCATGAGACCCAGTACTTC.

The chain links TRBV28 to TRBJ2-7; possible D gene TRBD2, 6 bases. The ends were cut back, 1 base at V and 6 bases at J, with 13 bases in the middle. The CDR3 spans 14 residues. Germline assignment: CDR1 MDHEN and CDR2 SYDVKM. The CDR3 sequence: CASSLFTLEGEQYF. The CDR3 DNA sequence: TGTGCCAGCAGTTTATTTACCCTGGAGGGCGAGCAGTACTTC.

J is TRBJ2-1 and V is TRBV11-3; 9 bases align to TRBD2. The CDR3 is 15 amino acids. V shed 5 bases, J shed 6 bases, and the junction held 8 bases outside the gene matches. Germline V CDR1 and CDR2: SGHNT, YENEEA. CDR3 coding DNA: TGTGCCAGCAGCAGGAGGACTAGCGAGGCCAATGAGCAGTTCTTC. Translation: CASSRRTSEANEQFF.

The chain is built from TRBV30 and TRBJ2-7; no reliable D call. Deletions cut 1 base from V and 1 base from J, with 5 bases between. CDR1 is GTSNPN, CDR2 SVGIG, per germline (reference sequence). This CDR3 contains 12 residues. Written as DNA, the CDR3 is TGTGCCTGGAGTGGGCAGTCCTACGAGCAGTACTTC. It is translated as CAWSGQSYEQYF.

V is TRBV19 and J is TRBJ2-5; 11 bases are a match to TRBD2. Germline V gene sequence: CDR1 LNHDA, CDR2 SQIVND (reference sequence). The CDR3 is 14 residues long. The J segment lost 5 bases and the V segment lost 7 bases, leaving 6 bases of the junction unmatched. CDR3 sequence: CASNPGLAAETQYF. DNA of the CDR3: TGTGCCAGTAATCCGGGACTAGCGGCGGAGACCCAGTACTTC.

CDR3 DNA: TGTGCCAGCAGCCAACAGGGGGCCAAGAACACCGGGGAGCTGTTTTTT. Its protein is CASSQQGAKNTGELFF. The genes are TRBV2 and TRBJ2-2; 9 positions agree with TRBD1. The CDR3 is 16 residues long. Losses at the gene ends were 6 bases for V and 1 base for J; bases not matched to a gene: 6. CDR1 SNHLY and CDR2 FYNNEI come from the germline V gene.

The chain carries TRBV4-2 and TRBJ2-2; 7 bases fit TRBD2. Germline V CDR1 and CDR2: LGHNA, YNFKEQ. Trimming cost V 0 bases and J 10 bases; bases outside gene matches: 2. The CDR3 is 13 residues long. The CDR3 sequence: CASSQDRGEELFF. The CDR3, as DNA: TGTGCCAGCAGCCAAGATCGGGGGGAGGAGCTGTTTTTT.

The chain carries TRBV28 and TRBJ1-3; D is ambiguous. CDR3 length: 14 residues. Trimming stripped 1 base from V and 3 bases from J, with 7 bases between. CDR1 and CDR2 from the germline V gene are MDHEN and SYDVKM. The CDR3 DNA follows: TGTGCCAGCAGTTTATCGAATAGTGGAAACACCATATATTTT. Protein: CASSLSNSGNTIYF. Full variable domain (remainder filled in from reference TRBV28 and TRBJ1-3): DVKVTQSSRYLVKRTGEKVFLECVQDMDHENMFWYRQDPGLGLRLIYFSYDVKMKEKGDIPEGYSVSREKKERFSLILESASTNQTSMYLCASSLSNSGNTIYFGEGSWLTVV.

The chain uses TRBV7-2 and TRBJ2-7; 9 bases match TRBD2. CDR3 length: 16 residues. Germline CDR1 SGHTA, CDR2 FQGNSA. V lost 0 bases to trimming and J lost 3 bases; unmatched junction nucleotides: 6. The DNA for the CDR3 is TGTGCCAGCAGCTTAGCGTCCCCAGCGGGGGGCTACGAGCAGTACTTC. Translating gives CASSLASPAGGYEQYF.

This rearrangement joins TRBV11-2 to TRBJ2-3; 9 bases fit TRBD2. V lost 5 bases to trimming and J lost 2 bases; unmatched junction nucleotides: 8. The CDR3 sequence is 16 residues long. CDR1 SGHAT and CDR2 FQNNGV come from the germline V gene. In DNA form, the CDR3 reads TGTGCCAGCAGCGAAGGGACTAGCCACTACACAGATACGCAGTATTTT. Translation: CASSEGTSHYTDTQYF.